The 31 T cell receptor beta chains given below trace back to one sample, sequenced in a study of T cell responses to AZD1222 COVID-19 vaccine. Using immunoSEQ multiplex PCR, the repertoire was profiled, and TCRdb retains in-frame clones only, with some absent. The data contain approximately 140,000 clones, 92% of them seen just once; the ten biggest clones take up approximately 3.6%. The material was peripheral blood, obtained 28 days after the second AZD1222 dose. The receptors derive from an adult who received the AZD1222 COVID-19 vaccine.

The chain carries TRBV27 and TRBJ2-7; 7 bases line up with TRBD1. The germline V gene has CDR1 MNHEY and CDR2 SMNVEV (reference sequence). The CDR3 is 15 amino acids. With 5 bases clipped from V and 2 bases from J, the junction kept 9 bases outside the gene matches. CDR3 sequence reads: CASSPPSTGTYEQYF. As DNA, the CDR3 is TGTGCCAGCAGTCCCCCATCGACAGGGACCTACGAGCAGTACTTC.

The chain joins TRBV5-1 to TRBJ1-1; 7 bases agree with TRBD1. Germline V lookup: CDR1 SGHRS, CDR2 YFSETQ. The V and J ends lost 2 bases and 3 bases, in that order; junction bases with no gene match: 4. The CDR3 contains 14 residues. DNA of the CDR3: TGCGCCAGCAGCTTCGCAGGGGGTGACACTGAAGCTTTCTTT. The encoded protein is CASSFAGGDTEAFF.

The chain is built from TRBV12-5 and TRBJ1-6; D ambiguous. This CDR3 has 13 amino acids. V gave up 2 bases and J gave up 6 bases, with 5 bases separating them. The germline gives CDR1 LGHNT, CDR2 FRNRAP. The chain's CDR3 is CASGLTFNSPLHF. The CDR3 nucleotides are TGTGCTAGTGGTTTGACATTTAATTCACCCCTCCACTTT. The full variable domain, with the rest looked up from reference TRBV12-5 and TRBJ1-6, is DARVTQTPRHKVTEMGQEVTMRCQPILGHNTVFWYRQTMMQGLELLAYFRNRAPLDDSGMPKDRFSAEMPDATLATLKIQPSEPRDSAVYFCASGLTFNSPLHFGNGTRLTVT.

The V gene is TRBV18, the J gene TRBJ1-2, with TRBD1 identical over 7 bases. The CDR3 consists of 14 residues. The V segment lost 2 bases and the J segment 6 bases; nucleotides outside the gene matches: 6. Germline V gene lookup returns CDR1 KGHSH and CDR2 LQKENI. CDR3 coding DNA: TGTGCCAGCTCACCAAGACAGGGAGGGGATGGCTACACCTTC. The encoded protein is CASSPRQGGDGYTF.

The chain joins TRBV24-1 to TRBJ2-7; D tentatively reads TRBD1 or TRBD2 (5 bases each). The CDR3 contains 14 residues. Germline-derived CDR1 and CDR2 are KGHDR and SFDVKD. The V gene lost 3 bases and the J gene lost 0 bases, with 8 bases spanning the gap. The CDR3 sequence: CATSDTGASYEQYF. The CDR3 bases are TGTGCCACCAGTGATACCGGGGCCTCCTACGAGCAGTACTTC.

This CDR3 reads CASSPPPGWAGGETQYF. CDR3 in DNA: TGTGCCAGTAGCCCCCCCCCGGGATGGGCGGGAGGTGAGACCCAGTACTTC. V is TRBV19 and J is TRBJ2-5; 8 bases are a match to TRBD2. The trim removed 6 bases at V and 5 bases at J, leaving 17 bases unmatched. CDR3 length equals 17 residues. CDR1 and CDR2 from the germline V gene are LNHDA and SQIVND (reference sequence).

CDR3 region: CASSPKRGPTYEQYF. CDR3 DNA: TGTGCCAGCAGCCCAAAAAGAGGTCCTACCTACGAGCAGTACTTC. The chain couples TRBV7-8 to TRBJ2-7; no clear D. This CDR3 comprises 15 residues. Trimming took off 5 bases at V and 2 bases at J, with 16 bases between the two ends. The germline gives CDR1 SGHVS, CDR2 FQNEAQ.

The chain links TRBV12-3 or TRBV12-4 to TRBJ2-3; no clear D. This CDR3 spans 12 amino acids. V was shortened by 3 bases and J by 4 bases, with 5 bases between the two germline ends. CDR3 residues: CASSFRPDTQYF. CDR3 DNA sequence: TGTGCCAGCAGTTTTCGGCCAGATACGCAGTATTTT.

Only one count was recorded for this clone. J is TRBJ1-1 and V is TRBV3-1 (or the pseudogene TRBV3-2); D gene uncertain. CDR3 length: 14 residues. Germline V gene lookup returns CDR1 LGHDT and CDR2 YNNKEL (reference sequence). V lost 0 bases, J lost 1 base, and 6 bases lay in between. CDR3 loop: CASSQDNRNTEAFF. As DNA, the CDR3 is TGTGCCAGCAGCCAAGATAACCGGAACACTGAAGCTTTCTTT.

The genes are TRBV4-1 and TRBJ1-2, with D unclear. The CDR3 covers 15 residues. CDR1 and CDR2 (germline): MGHRA, YSYEKL. V dropped 0 bases and J dropped 2 bases, with 10 bases sitting between them. CDR3 DNA sequence: TGCGCCAGCAGCCAAGATCGGTCCGTCAACTATGGCTACACCTTC. It is translated as CASSQDRSVNYGYTF.

The chain couples TRBV29-1 to TRBJ2-2; 8 bases are shared with TRBD1. CDR3 length equals 15 residues. The germline CDR1 and CDR2 sequences are SQVTM and ANQGSEA. With V trimmed by 3 bases and J by 0 bases, 3 bases remained unmatched. The CDR3 nucleotides read TGCAGCGTTGACAGGGGGCCCTCGAACACCGGGGAGCTGTTTTTT. It is translated as CSVDRGPSNTGELFF.

The chain recombines TRBV7-8 with TRBJ2-2, with a possible D match to TRBD2 (5 bases). Per germline, CDR1 SGHVS and CDR2 FQNEAQ. This CDR3 region has 14 residues. V lost 5 bases and J lost 7, with 14 bases in between. The CDR3 spells CASSPGNGGGELFF. The CDR3 DNA is TGTGCCAGCAGCCCCGGGAACGGCGGCGGGGAGCTGTTTTTT.

The chain recombines TRBV18 with TRBJ1-6, with 8 bases aligning to TRBD1. The V gene's germline CDR1 is KGHSH and CDR2 LQKENI. The CDR3 is made up of 16 amino acids. The ends lost 4 bases at V and 4 bases at J; junction bases unmatched: 6. CDR3 coding DNA: TGTGCCAGCTCACGGACAGGGATAATATATAATTCACCCCTCCACTTT. This codes for CASSRTGIIYNSPLHF.

V usage is TRBV28 and J usage is TRBJ2-7, with TRBD1 as a possible D gene (5 bases). Between the trimmed V and J ends, which lost 4 bases and 7 bases, there was a span of 14 bases. CDR3 length: 13 amino acids. In germline, CDR1 is MDHEN, CDR2 SYDVKM. CDR3 loop: CASSWRTSLEQYF. The CDR3 bases are TGTGCCAGCAGTTGGCGGACATCTTTAGAGCAGTACTTC.

This clone was seen once. The chain is built from TRBV6-2 or TRBV6-3 and TRBJ1-5; D is uncertain. The germline CDR1 and CDR2 sequences are MNHEY and SVGEGT. V lost 6 bases and J lost 3, with 15 bases in between. The CDR3 is made up of 15 amino acids. As DNA, the CDR3 is TGTGCCAGCAGCCCCGGGGAAATGGACAATCAGCCCCAGCATTTT. It yields the protein CASSPGEMDNQPQHF.

This clone was seen once. The rearrangement joins TRBV11-2 to TRBJ2-2; D is uncertain. Deletions cut 4 bases from V and 2 bases from J, with 11 bases between. CDR3 length: 15 amino acids. Germline loops: CDR1 SGHAT, CDR2 FQNNGV. DNA for the CDR3: TGTGCCAGCAGCTCCCTAGACTTAAACACCGGGGAGCTGTTTTTT. Amino acid sequence: CASSSLDLNTGELFF.

The rearrangement joins TRBV27 to TRBJ1-4; 8 bases line up with TRBD1. CDR3 length: 14 amino acids. The J segment lost 7 bases and the V segment lost 6 bases, leaving 7 bases of the junction unmatched. CDR1 and CDR2 from the germline V gene are MNHEY and SMNVEV (reference sequence). CDR3 in amino acids: CASRADRAAEKLFF. In DNA, the CDR3 is TGTGCCAGCAGAGCGGACAGGGCGGCTGAAAAACTGTTTTTT. The variable domain in full, completed from reference TRBV27 and TRBJ1-4, reads EAQVTQNPRYLITVTGKKLTVTCSQNMNHEYMSWYRQDPGLGLRQIYYSMNVEVTDKGDVPEGYKVSRKEKRNFPLILESPSPNQTSLYFCASRADRAAEKLFFGSGTQLSVL.

V and J are TRBV5-4 and TRBJ2-7, with 7 bases lining up with TRBD2. The CDR3 contains 18 residues. CDR1 is SGHNT and CDR2 is YYREEE in the germline V gene (reference sequence). V shed 4 bases and J 0 bases; nucleotides not matched to a gene: 16. CDR3: CASSPYNRPGTNSYEQYF. The CDR3 bases are TGTGCCAGCAGCCCGTATAATCGCCCCGGGACTAACTCCTACGAGCAGTACTTC.

The chain has TRBV10-3 and TRBJ1-5; perhaps TRBD1 as D (5 bases). Trimming cost V 1 base and J 2 bases, with 9 bases left between them. Germline lookup yields CDR1 ENHRY and CDR2 SYGVKD. The CDR3 is made up of 15 amino acids. The CDR3 region is CAISELGDGNQPQHF. For the CDR3, the DNA is TGTGCCATCAGTGAGTTAGGGGACGGCAATCAGCCCCAGCATTTT.

This chain uses TRBV10-2 with TRBJ2-1; D call uncertain. This CDR3 spans 11 amino acids. V lost 7 bases to trimming and J lost 4 bases, with 5 bases between them. Germline values: CDR1 WSHSY, CDR2 SAAADI. The CDR3 DNA is TGCGCCAGCAAACAGTACAATGAGCAGTTCTTC. Translating gives CASKQYNEQFF.

The chain has TRBV7-3 and TRBJ1-6, with a tentative D call TRBD1 (5 bases). Trimming pared 1 base from V and 7 bases from J, leaving 11 bases between. This CDR3 region has 15 residues. Germline CDR1 reads SGHTA; CDR2 reads FQGTGA. The CDR3 reads CASSLRGRPNSPLHF. In DNA, the CDR3 is TGTGCCAGCAGCTTAAGGGGCCGCCCCAATTCACCCCTCCACTTT.

This clone has a single count. The CDR3 loop is CASSPKNTGELFF. Here the CDR3 DNA reads TGTGCCAGCTCACCGAAGAACACCGGGGAGCTGTTTTTT. J is TRBJ2-2 and V is TRBV18; D gene ambiguous. CDR3 length: 13 amino acids. Germline-derived CDR1 and CDR2 are KGHSH and LQKENI. V was clipped by 3 bases and J by 1 base, with 3 bases between them.

This clone has a single count. The chain couples TRBV29-1 to TRBJ1-2; 7 bases match TRBD1. The germline V gene encodes CDR1 SQVTM and CDR2 ANQGSEA. The CDR3 consists of 13 residues. Trimming removed 6 bases from V and 6 bases from J; junction bases left unmatched: 10. The CDR3 sequence: CSVEQGQGDGYTF. The CDR3, as DNA: TGCAGCGTGGAACAGGGGCAGGGGGATGGCTACACCTTC.

The chain combines TRBV7-6 with TRBJ2-5; 12 nucleotides match TRBD1. The CDR3 runs to 14 residues. The J segment lost 5 bases and the V segment lost 5 bases, leaving 3 bases of the junction unmatched. In germline, CDR1 is SGHVS, CDR2 FNYEAQ. DNA of the CDR3: TGTGCCAGCAGCCGGGACAGGGGGCAGGAGACCCAGTACTTC. This codes for CASSRDRGQETQYF.

The V gene is TRBV4-2, the J gene TRBJ1-1; weak D call: TRBD1 (5 bases). Germline CDR1 LGHNA, CDR2 YNFKEQ. The CDR3 sequence is 15 residues long. The V end lost 0 bases, the J end lost 3 bases, and 11 bases lay between the germline ends. The CDR3 protein is CASSQDRGMDTEAFF. CDR3 in DNA: TGTGCCAGCAGCCAAGATAGGGGAATGGACACTGAAGCTTTCTTT.

This clone appeared a single time. Its ends do not fully match the called genes, so a read error is possible. The chain joins TRBV27 to TRBJ2-7; TRBD2 might be the D (5 bases). Germline-derived CDR1 and CDR2 are MNHEY and SMNVEV (reference sequence). The CDR3 has 13 residues. CDR3 residues: CASSLYGGADLGF. The CDR3 nucleotides are TGTGCCAGCAGTTTATACGGCGGAGCGGATCTGGGGTTC.

This sequence joins TRBV24-1 and TRBJ2-7; the D is unclear. This CDR3 is built from 11 residues. Germline V gene sequence: CDR1 KGHDR, CDR2 SFDVKD. Between the trimmed V and J ends, which lost 3 bases and 7 bases, there was a span of 6 bases. CDR3 loop: CATSDADEQYF. The CDR3 nucleotides read TGTGCCACCAGTGATGCTGATGAGCAGTACTTC.

The chain joins TRBV19 to TRBJ1-2, with 12 positions matching TRBD1. The CDR3 extends over 16 amino acids. Germline assignment: CDR1 LNHDA and CDR2 SQIVND (reference sequence). The V segment lost 5 bases and the J segment 6 bases; nucleotides outside the gene matches: 10. CDR3 bases: TGTGCCAGTAGTCCGTCGGGACAGGGGGCGCCGCATGGCTACACCTTC. This translates into CASSPSGQGAPHGYTF.

The chain recombines TRBV30 with TRBJ1-1; D possibly corresponds to TRBD1 (5 bases). CDR1 is GTSNPN, CDR2 SVGIG, per germline (reference sequence). V was cut by 3 bases and J by 0 bases, with 8 bases left in between. The CDR3 is 13 amino acids. The CDR3 nucleotides read TGTGCCTGGAGAACCAGGGTGAACACTGAAGCTTTCTTT. Protein product: CAWRTRVNTEAFF.

V gene TRBV19 combines with J gene TRBJ1-4, with 8 bases lining up with TRBD1. V shed 4 bases and J 7 bases; nucleotides not matched to a gene: 8. The germline V gene encodes CDR1 LNHDA and CDR2 SQIVND (reference sequence). The CDR3 has 15 amino acids. The CDR3 DNA reads TGTGCCAGTAGTACACAGACAGGGGAGTTTGAAAAACTGTTTTTT. Amino acid sequence: CASSTQTGEFEKLFF.

The V and J genes are TRBV7-3 and TRBJ1-2; tentatively, D is TRBD1 (5 bases). The CDR3 is made up of 13 amino acids. The germline CDR1 and CDR2 sequences are SGHTA and FQGTGA. Trimming shortened V by 4 bases and J by 5 bases, and 11 bases separated the two germline ends. In DNA form, the CDR3 reads TGTGCCAGCAGCTGGGACGGACGGTATGGCTACACCTTC. It translates to CASSWDGRYGYTF.